This T cell receptor beta chain derives from a study of blood T cell repertoires in COVID-19. Repertoires were generated with immunoSEQ multiplex PCR, while TCRdb's copy carries only in-frame clones and drops some. The data hold roughly 290,000 clones, with around 89% observed a single time. CDR3 length equals 12 residues. The V end was cut by 7 bases, the J end by 1 base, with 10 bases between. The germline gives CDR1 SQVTM, CDR2 ANQGSEA. The TCR comes from a woman between 55 and 75 years old with acute or convalescent COVID-19. The gene calls are TRBV29-1 and TRBJ1-1, with D possibly TRBD1 on 6 matching bases. Sequenced material: peripheral blood. DNA of the CDR3: TGCAGCGGACACAGGGAGAACACTGAAGCTTTCTTT. Amino acid sequence: CSGHRENTEAFF.